The T cell receptor beta chain under discussion was sequenced for a study of cytomegalovirus exposure and HLA in healthy donors. The PCR had 60 Vbeta and 13 Jbeta primers. The table came from immunoSEQ multiplex PCR; TCRdb's copy has only in-frame clones and leaves some out. The repertoire holds over 100,000 clones, with 80% as singletons. Study conclusions and caveats: Reports described diagnosis of cytomegalovirus status by the classifier as highly specific and sensitive.

Turning to this clone: Its antigen is not known.

This TCR was recovered from a man aged 25 to 45 in good health and CMV-seronegative. The sample comprised PBMCs.

In nucleotides, the CDR3 is TGCAGCGTTATCCCGACTAGCGGGATTTACAATGAGCAGTTCTTC. Translated: CSVIPTSGIYNEQFF. The chain employs TRBV29-1 and TRBJ2-1; 11 bases are shared with TRBD2. The germline CDR1 and CDR2 sequences are SQVTM and ANQGSEA. V shed 5 bases, J shed 4 bases, and the junction held 7 bases outside the gene matches. There are 15 residues in the CDR3.